The rows below give T cell receptor beta chains drawn from one sample of a study of metastatic and nonmetastatic thyroid tumors. Through MiXCR, TCRdb re-clonotyped the PCR reads. The sample has under 45,000 clones; 25% to 30% are singletons. Material: blood. These receptors came from a male donor with papillary thyroid cancer or a benign thyroid nodule (not recorded which). Some clones in this sample may be carry-over from other donors' samples. Both conserved end residues are part of each CDR3. The order of the fields is CDR3 protein, CDR3 DNA, V gene, J gene, clone size, D gene. The D gene is left open where the match is weak. Expanded clones get a size class; other rows say once, few or many, or leave the size out.

cdr3_aa: CASSLVGVRASSYNEQFF; cdr3_nt: TGTGCCAGCAGCTTAGTTGGTGTCCGGGCTAGCTCCTACAATGAGCAGTTCTTC; v_call: TRBV11-3; j_call: TRBJ2-1; clone_size: many; d_call: -
cdr3_aa: CASSEQGANNQPQHF; cdr3_nt: TGTGCCAGCAGTGAACAGGGGGCGAACAATCAGCCCCAGCATTTT; v_call: TRBV2; j_call: TRBJ1-5; clone_size: many; d_call: TRBD1
cdr3_aa: CASSPIPGSATDTQYF; cdr3_nt: TGTGCCAGCAGCCCTATTCCGGGGTCCGCCACAGATACGCAGTATTTT; v_call: TRBV14; j_call: TRBJ2-3; clone_size: -; d_call: -
cdr3_aa: CSVPGLGLYEQYF; cdr3_nt: TGCAGTGTACCCGGACTAGGACTGTACGAGCAGTACTTC; v_call: TRBV20-1; j_call: TRBJ2-7; clone_size: -; d_call: TRBD2
cdr3_aa: CASSLGTSGRNPYEQYF; cdr3_nt: TGTGCCAGCAGCCTCGGGACTAGCGGGAGGAATCCCTACGAGCAGTACTTC; v_call: TRBV6-1; j_call: TRBJ2-7; clone_size: -; d_call: TRBD2
cdr3_aa: CASSLPGTGMYEQYF; cdr3_nt: TGTGCCAGCAGCTTGCCCGGGACAGGGATGTACGAGCAGTACTTC; v_call: TRBV5-6; j_call: TRBJ2-7; clone_size: few; d_call: TRBD1
cdr3_aa: CASSITGGSTYNEQFF; cdr3_nt: TGTGCCAGCAGTATTACAGGGGGCAGCACCTACAATGAGCAGTTCTTC; v_call: TRBV11-1; j_call: TRBJ2-1; clone_size: -; d_call: TRBD1
cdr3_aa: CASRTSGRQHGELFF; cdr3_nt: TGTGCCAGCCGGACTAGCGGGAGACAACACGGGGAGCTGTTTTTT; v_call: TRBV7-8; j_call: TRBJ2-2; clone_size: once; d_call: TRBD2
cdr3_aa: CASSQRTGGNEQFF; cdr3_nt: TGTGCCAGCAGCCAAAGGACAGGGGGCAATGAGCAGTTCTTC; v_call: TRBV3-1; j_call: TRBJ2-1; clone_size: many; d_call: TRBD1
cdr3_aa: CASSQERVKYEQYF; cdr3_nt: TGTGCTAGCAGCCAAGAACGGGTCAAGTACGAGCAGTACTTC; v_call: TRBV3-1; j_call: TRBJ2-7; clone_size: -; d_call: -
cdr3_aa: CASTMTGGNQPQHF; cdr3_nt: TGTGCCAGCACCATGACAGGGGGCAATCAGCCCCAGCATTTT; v_call: TRBV12-3/TRBV12-4; j_call: TRBJ1-5; clone_size: many; d_call: TRBD1
cdr3_aa: CASSLIAGDSNQPQHF; cdr3_nt: TGTGCCAGCAGTTTAATTGCAGGGGATAGCAATCAGCCCCAGCATTTT; v_call: TRBV28; j_call: TRBJ1-5; clone_size: many; d_call: -
cdr3_aa: CASSTAGTEKNQPQHF; cdr3_nt: TGTGCCAGCAGCACCGCCGGGACAGAGAAGAATCAGCCCCAGCATTTT; v_call: TRBV11-2; j_call: TRBJ1-5; clone_size: -; d_call: TRBD1
cdr3_aa: CASSTRTGPKNIQYF; cdr3_nt: TGTGCCAGCAGTACCCGGACAGGGCCAAAAAACATTCAGTACTTC; v_call: TRBV12-3/TRBV12-4; j_call: TRBJ2-4; clone_size: many; d_call: TRBD1
cdr3_aa: CSARSPGYEQYF; cdr3_nt: TGCAGTGCTAGATCTCCAGGGTACGAGCAGTACTTC; v_call: TRBV20-1; j_call: TRBJ2-7; clone_size: -; d_call: -
cdr3_aa: CASERGTGLDTIYF; cdr3_nt: TGTGCCAGCGAGCGCGGGACAGGGTTGGACACCATATATTTT; v_call: TRBV6-2/TRBV6-3; j_call: TRBJ1-3; clone_size: medium-sized; d_call: TRBD1
cdr3_aa: CASSTRQGSGELFF; cdr3_nt: TGTGCCAGCAGTACCAGACAGGGGTCCGGGGAGCTGTTTTTT; v_call: TRBV12-3/TRBV12-4; j_call: TRBJ2-2; clone_size: many; d_call: TRBD1
cdr3_aa: CASSPLGPDTGELFF; cdr3_nt: TGCGCCAGCAGCCCGTTGGGACCCGACACCGGGGAGCTGTTTTTT; v_call: TRBV5-1; j_call: TRBJ2-2; clone_size: -; d_call: -
cdr3_aa: CASSGASGGAYTQYF; cdr3_nt: TGTGCCAGCAGTGGGGCTAGCGGGGGGGCATATACGCAGTATTTT; v_call: TRBV6-1; j_call: TRBJ2-3; clone_size: -; d_call: TRBD2
cdr3_aa: CASRAYTEAFF; cdr3_nt: TGTGCCAGCCGTGCCTACACTGAAGCTTTCTTT; v_call: TRBV11-1; j_call: TRBJ1-1; clone_size: once; d_call: -
cdr3_aa: CASSDSTIGTNEQFF; cdr3_nt: TGTGCCAGCAGTGACTCGACTATCGGGACCAATGAGCAGTTCTTC; v_call: TRBV6-5; j_call: TRBJ2-1; clone_size: -; d_call: -
cdr3_aa: CASSLLGTGGYEQYF; cdr3_nt: TGTGCCAGCAGCTTGCTCGGGACAGGGGGTTACGAGCAGTACTTC; v_call: TRBV5-4; j_call: TRBJ2-7; clone_size: many; d_call: TRBD1
cdr3_aa: CASSGNSYEQYF; cdr3_nt: TGTGCCAGCAGCGGAAACTCCTACGAGCAGTACTTC; v_call: TRBV13; j_call: TRBJ2-7; clone_size: -; d_call: -
cdr3_aa: CASSRGLARETQYF; cdr3_nt: TGTGCCAGCAGCCGGGGGCTAGCCCGAGAGACCCAGTACTTC; v_call: TRBV5-5; j_call: TRBJ2-5; clone_size: many; d_call: -
cdr3_aa: CAISAAGASYEQYF; cdr3_nt: TGTGCCATCAGTGCGGCGGGAGCCTCCTACGAGCAGTACTTC; v_call: TRBV10-3; j_call: TRBJ2-7; clone_size: -; d_call: TRBD2
cdr3_aa: CSASGTVGHEQYF; cdr3_nt: TGCAGTGCTAGTGGGACAGTCGGACACGAGCAGTACTTC; v_call: TRBV20-1; j_call: TRBJ2-7; clone_size: once; d_call: TRBD1
cdr3_aa: CATSRYAGLGSYEQYF; cdr3_nt: TGTGCCACCAGCAGATACGCAGGACTAGGGTCCTACGAGCAGTACTTC; v_call: TRBV15; j_call: TRBJ2-7; clone_size: -; d_call: TRBD2
cdr3_aa: CASSLSWATGSVSGYTF; cdr3_nt: TGTGCCAGCAGCTTGTCTTGGGCGACAGGGAGTGTCTCTGGCTACACCTTC; v_call: TRBV11-1; j_call: TRBJ1-2; clone_size: few; d_call: TRBD1
cdr3_aa: CASSSTLSGNTIYF; cdr3_nt: TGTGCCAGCAGTTCAACACTGTCTGGAAACACCATATATTTT; v_call: TRBV7-9; j_call: TRBJ1-3; clone_size: many; d_call: -
cdr3_aa: CASSQDSARDTQYF; cdr3_nt: TGCGCCAGCAGCCAAGATTCTGCCCGAGATACGCAGTATTTT; v_call: TRBV4-1; j_call: TRBJ2-3; clone_size: many; d_call: -
cdr3_aa: CASEESSSYEQYF; cdr3_nt: TGTGCCAGTGAAGAGAGTAGCTCCTACGAGCAGTACTTC; v_call: TRBV6-1; j_call: TRBJ2-7; clone_size: few; d_call: -
cdr3_aa: CASSFFAGEGTQYF; cdr3_nt: TGTGCCAGCAGTTTTTTCGCGGGAGAGGGGACCCAGTACTTC; v_call: TRBV28; j_call: TRBJ2-5; clone_size: many; d_call: TRBD2
cdr3_aa: CASSLVGAANTGELFF; cdr3_nt: TGTGCCAGCAGCTTAGTTGGGGCTGCCAACACCGGGGAGCTGTTTTTT; v_call: TRBV11-2; j_call: TRBJ2-2; clone_size: -; d_call: -
cdr3_aa: CASSLRFNYGYTF; cdr3_nt: TGTGCCAGCAGTTTGAGGTTTAACTATGGCTACACCTTC; v_call: TRBV28; j_call: TRBJ1-2; clone_size: -; d_call: -
cdr3_aa: CASSFTQGGEQYF; cdr3_nt: TGTGCCAGCAGCTTCACACAGGGAGGAGAGCAGTACTTC; v_call: TRBV7-9; j_call: TRBJ2-7; clone_size: many; d_call: -
cdr3_aa: CASRLGANVQPQHF; cdr3_nt: TGTGCAAGCAGATTAGGGGCAAACGTTCAGCCCCAGCATTTT; v_call: TRBV7-8; j_call: TRBJ1-5; clone_size: -; d_call: -
cdr3_aa: CASSLDFRNTIYF; cdr3_nt: TGTGCCAGCAGCTTGGACTTCCGAAACACCATATATTTT; v_call: TRBV7-2; j_call: TRBJ1-3; clone_size: -; d_call: -